This passage covers 11 T cell receptor beta chains from one sample sequenced in a study of CD8 T cells in ankylosing spondylitis. Using its own MiXCR run on the 5' RACE reads, TCRdb lists one record per CDR3 protein. In the table there are 35,000 to 40,000 distinct CDR3 sequences, approximately 15% of which are singletons. Sequenced sample: blood. The source of these receptors is a male donor with ankylosing spondylitis or in good health (not recorded which).

The V gene is TRBV11-2, the J gene TRBJ2-2; tentative D call: TRBD2 (6 bases). CDR3 length equals 15 residues. Germline V gives CDR1 SGHAT, CDR2 FQNNGV. V lost 5 bases to trimming and J lost 1 base, with 11 bases between them. CDR3 loop: CASSMGLMNTGELFF. CDR3 sequence (DNA): TGTGCCAGCAGCATGGGACTTATGAACACCGGGGAGCTGTTTTTT.

The rearrangement uses TRBV11-2 and TRBJ2-3; D uncertain. Per germline, CDR1 SGHAT and CDR2 FQNNGV. The CDR3 covers 12 residues. Trimming shortened V by 6 bases and J by 2 bases, and 6 bases separated the two germline ends. The CDR3 DNA sequence: TGTGCCAGCAGGAAAGCCACAGATACGCAGTATTTT. This sequence encodes CASRKATDTQYF. Complete variable domain (other parts from reference TRBV11-2 and TRBJ2-3): EAGVAQSPRYKIIEKRQSVAFWCNPISGHATLYWYQQILGQGPKLLIQFQNNGVVDDSQLPKDRFSAERLKGVDSTLKIQPAKLEDSAVYLCASRKATDTQYFGPGTRLTVL.

This clonotype was counted a few times. CDR3 bases: TGTGCCAGCAGTGAAGCACTAGCGGGAACCTACGAGCAGTACGTC. It translates to CASSEALAGTYEQYV. The chain employs TRBV28 and TRBJ2-7; 10 bases map to TRBD2. The germline CDR1 and CDR2 sequences are MDHEN and SYDVKM. V lost 5 bases and J lost 2; bases outside the gene matches: 6. The CDR3 spans 15 residues.

V and J are TRBV19 and TRBJ2-1; a possible D gene is TRBD2 (5 bases). This CDR3 comprises 12 residues. Germline values: CDR1 LNHDA, CDR2 SQIVND (reference sequence). V dropped 3 bases and J dropped 10 bases, with 10 bases sitting between them. The CDR3 region has the DNA TGTGCCAGTAGTATGGGCGTAGCGGAGCAGTTCTTC. This sequence encodes CASSMGVAEQFF.

This clonotype has just a few counts. The J gene is TRBJ2-1, the V gene TRBV9; perhaps TRBD2 as D (6 bases). The length of the CDR3 is 15 residues. From germline, CDR1 is SGDLS and CDR2 YYNGEE. Between the trimmed V and J ends, which lost 4 bases and 7 bases, there was a span of 18 bases. The CDR3 nucleotides read TGTGCCAGCAGCCAAGCCGGGACTCCGGGGAATGAGCAGTTCTTC. This encodes CASSQAGTPGNEQFF.

This sequence joins TRBV5-1 and TRBJ2-5; maybe TRBD2 (7 bases). V was shortened by 3 bases and J by 4 bases, with 13 bases between the two germline ends. CDR1 and CDR2 from the germline V gene are SGHRS and YFSETQ. The CDR3 has 14 amino acids. As DNA, the CDR3 is TGCGCCAGCAGCTCGTCGGGGGGCAGAGAGACCCAGTACTTC. It codes for CASSSSGGRETQYF.

In its sample, this clonotype was seen a few times. This chain uses TRBV5-4 with TRBJ2-7; 7 bases align to TRBD1. The CDR3 loop spans 13 amino acids. V shed 6 bases, J shed 1 base, and the junction held 4 bases outside the gene matches. CDR1 and CDR2 from the germline V gene are SGHNT and YYREEE (reference sequence). The CDR3 DNA sequence: TGTGCCAGCAACAGGGGTGGTTCCTACGAGCAGTACTTC. Translated, it gives CASNRGGSYEQYF.

This clonotype was picked up a small number of times. This chain joins TRBV20-1 and TRBJ1-4; 7 bases fit TRBD1. Germline V CDR1 and CDR2: DFQATT, SNEGSKA (reference sequence). The V segment lost 4 bases and the J segment 0 bases; nucleotides outside the gene matches: 5. This CDR3 is built from 15 residues. The CDR3 sequence: CSAKDRTATNEKLFF. For the CDR3, the DNA is TGCAGTGCTAAGGACAGGACCGCAACTAATGAAAAACTGTTTTTT.

This clonotype showed up many times. The rearrangement joins TRBV20-1 to TRBJ2-5, with TRBD1 as a possible D gene (7 bases). The CDR3 totals 14 residues. Germline V gene sequence: CDR1 DFQATT, CDR2 SNEGSKA (reference sequence). V was shortened by 3 bases and J by 5 bases, with 16 bases between the two germline ends. The CDR3 here is CSARRQGGMETQYF. The CDR3 DNA reads TGCAGTGCTAGGCGGCAGGGGGGAATGGAGACCCAGTACTTC.

The chain carries TRBV6-6 and TRBJ2-7, with TRBD2 as a possible D gene (5 bases). Germline V lookup: CDR1 MNHNY, CDR2 SVGAGI (reference sequence). Trimming shortened V by 5 bases and J by 2 bases, and 7 bases separated the two germline ends. The CDR3 is 12 residues long. In DNA form, the CDR3 reads TGTGCCAGCAGTCCCGGGACCTACGAGCAGTACGTC. Residues: CASSPGTYEQYV.

This chain uses TRBV5-1 with TRBJ1-4; D possibly corresponds to TRBD1 (5 bases). With 2 bases removed from V and 7 bases from J, the gap between germline ends came to 12 bases. Germline CDR1 reads SGHRS; CDR2 reads YFSETQ. The CDR3 totals 14 residues. The CDR3 DNA reads as TGCGCCAGCAGCTTCATGGCAGGGAGTGAAAAACTGTTTTTT. Amino acids: CASSFMAGSEKLFF. Drawing the rest from reference TRBV5-1 and TRBJ1-4, the complete variable domain is KAGVTQTPRYLIKTRGQQVTLSCSPISGHRSVSWYQQTPGQGLQFLFEYFSETQRNKGNFPGRFSGRQFSNSRSEMNVSTLELGDSALYLCASSFMAGSEKLFFGSGTQLSVL.